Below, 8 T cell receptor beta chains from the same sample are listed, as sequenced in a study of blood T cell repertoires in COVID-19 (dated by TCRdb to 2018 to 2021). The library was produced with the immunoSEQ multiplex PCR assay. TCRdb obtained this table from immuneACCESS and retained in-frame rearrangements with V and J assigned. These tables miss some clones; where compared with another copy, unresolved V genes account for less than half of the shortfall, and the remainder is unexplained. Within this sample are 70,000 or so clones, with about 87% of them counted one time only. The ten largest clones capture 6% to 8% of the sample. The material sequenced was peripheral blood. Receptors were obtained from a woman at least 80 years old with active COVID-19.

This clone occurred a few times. CDR3 loop: CSVTSGRSYEQFF. For the CDR3, the DNA is TGCAGCGTAACTAGCGGGAGAAGCTATGAGCAGTTCTTC. V is TRBV29-1 and J is TRBJ2-1; 11 nucleotides align to TRBD2. V shed 6 bases and J 8 bases; nucleotides not matched to a gene: 6. CDR3 length: 13 residues. From germline, CDR1 is SQVTM and CDR2 ANQGSEA.

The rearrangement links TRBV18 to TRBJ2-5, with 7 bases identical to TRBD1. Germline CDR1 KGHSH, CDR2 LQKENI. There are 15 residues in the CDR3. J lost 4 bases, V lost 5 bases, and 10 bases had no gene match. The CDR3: CASSDGTDNRETQYF. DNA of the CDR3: TGTGCCAGCTCAGATGGGACAGATAATCGAGAGACCCAGTACTTC.

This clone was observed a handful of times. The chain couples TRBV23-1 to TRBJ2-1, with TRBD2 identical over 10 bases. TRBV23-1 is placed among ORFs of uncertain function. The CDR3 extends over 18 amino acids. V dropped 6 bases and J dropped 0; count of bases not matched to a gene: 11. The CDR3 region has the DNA TGCGCCAGCAGACTCGGACTAGCGGACCAAAGCTCCTACAATGAGCAGTTCTTC. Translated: CASRLGLADQSSYNEQFF.

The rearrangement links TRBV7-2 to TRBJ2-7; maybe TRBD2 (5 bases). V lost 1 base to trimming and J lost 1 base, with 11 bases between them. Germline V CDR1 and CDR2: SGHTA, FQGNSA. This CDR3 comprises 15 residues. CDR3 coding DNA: TGTGCCAGCAGCTTAGACGCGGGCGGGTCCTACGAGCAGTACTTC. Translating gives CASSLDAGGSYEQYF.

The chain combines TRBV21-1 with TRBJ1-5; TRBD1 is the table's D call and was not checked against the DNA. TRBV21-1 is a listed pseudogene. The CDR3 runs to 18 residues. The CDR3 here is CASSKFSRDRLSNQPQHF. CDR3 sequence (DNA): TGTGCCAGCAGCAAATTTAGTCGGGACAGGCTTAGCAATCAGCCCCAGCATTTT.

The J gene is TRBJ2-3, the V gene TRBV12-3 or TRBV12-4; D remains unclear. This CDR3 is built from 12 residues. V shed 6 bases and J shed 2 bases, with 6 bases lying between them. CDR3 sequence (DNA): TGTGCCAGCAGACAATTCACAGATACGCAGTATTTT. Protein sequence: CASRQFTDTQYF.

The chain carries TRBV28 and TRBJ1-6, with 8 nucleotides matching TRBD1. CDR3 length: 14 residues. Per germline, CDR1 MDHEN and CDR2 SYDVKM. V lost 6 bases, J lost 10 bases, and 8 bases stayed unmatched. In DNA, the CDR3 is TGTGCCAGCAGCCTATCAGGGGGCCGGTCACCCCTCCACTTT. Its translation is CASSLSGGRSPLHF. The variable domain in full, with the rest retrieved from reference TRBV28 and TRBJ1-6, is DVKVTQSSRYLVKRTGEKVFLECVQDMDHENMFWYRQDPGLGLRLIYFSYDVKMKEKGDIPEGYSVSREKKERFSLILESASTNQTSMYLCASSLSGGRSPLHFGNGTRLTVT.

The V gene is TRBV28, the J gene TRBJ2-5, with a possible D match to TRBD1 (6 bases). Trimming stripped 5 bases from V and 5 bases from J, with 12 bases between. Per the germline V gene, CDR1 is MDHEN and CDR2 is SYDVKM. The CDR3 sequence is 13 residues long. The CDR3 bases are TGTGCCAGCAGTCCCCAGGGGCGGGAGACCCAGTACTTC. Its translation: CASSPQGRETQYF.